These 25 T cell receptor beta chains were all obtained from the same sample, sequenced in a study of blood T cell repertoires in COVID-19. Repertoires were generated with immunoSEQ multiplex PCR, while TCRdb's copy carries only in-frame clones and drops some. The sample holds around 340,000 clones, 89% seen once. Material: peripheral blood. The receptors derive from a woman aged 55-69 years with COVID-19, enrolled during active disease.

The rearrangement uses TRBV2 and TRBJ1-5; weak D call: TRBD1 (6 bases). This CDR3 has 15 residues. Trimming took off 8 bases at V and 7 bases at J, with 21 bases between the two ends. Germline lookup yields CDR1 SNHLY and CDR2 FYNNEI. The CDR3 DNA is TGTGCCAGCGGAGGACAGTTCCTGTCCAGCCAGCCCCAGCATTTT. Translation gives CASGGQFLSSQPQHF. Using reference TRBV2 and TRBJ1-5 for the parts outside the CDR3, the full variable domain is EPEVTQTPSHQVTQMGQEVILRCVPISNHLYFYWYRQILGQKVEFLVSFYNNEISEKSEIFDDQFSVERPDGSNFTLKIRSTKLEDSAMYFCASGGQFLSSQPQHFGDGTRLSIL.

To note about this clone: The identical CDR3 is also encoded by other nucleotide sequences in the sample. The CDR3 DNA is TGTGCCAGCAGTTACTCGCGGGGTCAGCCCCAGCATTTT. Protein product: CASSYSRGQPQHF. The gene calls are TRBV6-5 and TRBJ1-5; D is ambiguous. Germline CDR1 reads MNHEY; CDR2 reads SVGAGI. Trimming took off 0 bases at V and 6 bases at J, with 6 bases between the two ends. The CDR3 extends over 13 amino acids.

The chain employs TRBV12-5 and TRBJ1-3; D gene uncertain. CDR1 and CDR2 (germline): LGHNT, FRNRAP. With 6 bases removed from V and 0 bases from J, the gap between germline ends came to 9 bases. The CDR3 spans 14 residues. CDR3 nucleotide sequence: TGTGCTAGTGGGACATCCGCCTCTGGAAACACCATATATTTT. Translated, it gives CASGTSASGNTIYF.

This sequence joins TRBV5-8 and TRBJ2-1; D is perhaps TRBD1 (5 bases). The CDR3 consists of 14 residues. The germline V gene encodes CDR1 SGHTS and CDR2 YDEGEE. V lost 1 base, J lost 6 bases, and 11 bases lay in between. The CDR3 nucleotides read TGTGCCAGCAGCTTGAGGAGACAGTTCAATGAGCAGTTCTTC. It codes for CASSLRRQFNEQFF.

As regards this clone: This sample also contains other DNA sequences that code for the same CDR3. The chain couples TRBV19 to TRBJ1-2, with TRBD1 identical over 8 bases. Per germline, CDR1 LNHDA and CDR2 SQIVND (reference sequence). This CDR3 is built from 12 residues. J gave up 5 bases and V 5 bases, and 1 base lay outside the gene matches. In nucleotides, the CDR3 is TGTGCCAGTAGTCGACAGGGGTATGGCTACACCTTC. Protein sequence: CASSRQGYGYTF.

The V gene is TRBV4-1, the J gene TRBJ1-4; TRBD1 matches at 8 bases. This CDR3 region has 15 residues. The V gene's germline CDR1 is MGHRA and CDR2 YSYEKL. With V trimmed by 3 bases and J by 8 bases, 8 bases remained unmatched. Here the CDR3 reads CASSQDGTGREKLFF. DNA for the CDR3: TGCGCCAGCAGCCAGGACGGGACAGGAAGGGAAAAACTGTTTTTT.

The chain uses TRBV3-1 (or the pseudogene TRBV3-2) and TRBJ2-3; D perhaps matches TRBD1 (6 bases). The CDR3 is made up of 14 amino acids. V lost 4 bases and J 2 bases, leaving 10 bases between the germline ends. From germline, CDR1 is LGHDT and CDR2 YNNKEL (reference sequence). CDR3 in DNA: TGTGCCAGCAGCCCCACAGGGTACACAGATACGCAGTATTTT. This codes for CASSPTGYTDTQYF.

The rearrangement uses TRBV27 and TRBJ2-3; 10 bases align to TRBD1. The V gene's germline CDR1 is MNHEY and CDR2 SMNVEV (reference sequence). The CDR3 contains 16 residues. V shed 1 base, J shed 5 bases, and the junction held 6 bases outside the gene matches. In DNA, the CDR3 is TGTGCCAGCAGTTTATTCGGGACAGGGGTATTAGATACGCAGTATTTT. This translates into CASSLFGTGVLDTQYF.

The rearrangement uses TRBV7-2 and TRBJ1-1; D remains ambiguous. The V gene lost 1 base and the J gene lost 6 bases, with 12 bases spanning the gap. CDR1 is SGHTA, CDR2 FQGNSA, per germline. The CDR3 length is 14 residues. The CDR3 coding sequence is TGTGCCAGCAGCTTAGTGTCAGGTTTCGCTGAAGCTTTCTTT. Its translation: CASSLVSGFAEAFF.

V usage is TRBV6-2 or TRBV6-3 and J usage is TRBJ1-2; D uncertain. There are 14 residues in the CDR3. V shed 2 bases and J shed 4 bases, with 11 bases lying between them. In germline, CDR1 is MNHEY, CDR2 SVGEGT. This chain's CDR3 is CASSYGLLIYGYTF. The CDR3 nucleotides read TGTGCCAGCAGTTACGGACTGCTGATCTATGGCTACACCTTC.

This clone was recorded once. This chain uses TRBV3-1 (or the pseudogene TRBV3-2) with TRBJ2-3; 9 bases fit TRBD2. The CDR3 consists of 15 residues. The V gene end was trimmed by 1 base and the J gene end by 3 bases; junction bases not matched to a gene: 2. The germline V gene has CDR1 LGHDT and CDR2 YNNKEL (reference sequence). CDR3 sequence: CASSQALAGTDTQYF. For the CDR3, the DNA is TGTGCCAGCAGCCAAGCCCTAGCGGGGACAGATACGCAGTATTTT.

The V gene is TRBV19, the J gene TRBJ2-4, with D possibly TRBD1 on 5 matching bases. There are 16 residues in the CDR3. V was pared by 1 base and J by 3 bases, with 13 bases between. Germline V gives CDR1 LNHDA, CDR2 SQIVND (reference sequence). CDR3 loop: CASSIVGVGVKNIQYF. CDR3 nucleotide sequence: TGTGCCAGTAGTATAGTAGGGGTAGGGGTCAAAAACATTCAGTACTTC.

The chain joins TRBV2 to TRBJ1-1; unclear D gene. This CDR3 contains 14 residues. Germline CDR1 SNHLY, CDR2 FYNNEI. The germline V and J ends were trimmed by 6 bases and 1 base, with 12 bases remaining between them. Here the CDR3 reads CASRIQKGNTEAFF. CDR3 coding DNA: TGTGCCAGCAGAATACAGAAAGGGAACACTGAAGCTTTCTTT.

The chain joins TRBV18 to TRBJ1-6; D may be TRBD1 (6 bases). CDR3 size: 14 residues. V dropped 1 base and J dropped 7 bases, with 8 bases sitting between them. From germline, CDR1 is KGHSH and CDR2 LQKENI. The CDR3 coding sequence is TGTGCCAGCTCACCACTTCAGGGGAATTCACCCCTCCACTTT. It is translated as CASSPLQGNSPLHF.

The chain employs TRBV11-2 and TRBJ1-1; no clear D. V lost 6 bases and J 1 base, leaving 9 bases between the germline ends. Germline V lookup: CDR1 SGHAT, CDR2 FQNNGV. The CDR3 covers 13 residues. The CDR3 spells CASSSTSNTEAFF. CDR3 bases: TGTGCCAGCAGTTCCACATCGAACACTGAAGCTTTCTTT.

The chain employs TRBV28 and TRBJ1-2, with D unclear. Germline V gene data show CDR1 as MDHEN and CDR2 as SYDVKM. The CDR3 contains 14 residues. V was trimmed by 6 bases and J by 3 bases, leaving 14 bases between them. As DNA, the CDR3 is TGTGCCAGCAGAGGATACGGGGAGGACTATGGCTACACCTTC. It specifies CASRGYGEDYGYTF.

This clone was counted between two and nine times. The chain uses TRBV9 and TRBJ2-3; 9 bases align to TRBD1. V trimming: 3 bases; J trimming: 5 bases; junction bases outside the gene matches: 7. Looked up from germline, CDR1 is SGDLS and CDR2 is YYNGEE. The length of the CDR3 is 15 residues. Here the CDR3 reads CASSGWDRVGDTQYF. For the CDR3, the DNA is TGTGCCAGCAGCGGCTGGGACAGGGTAGGAGATACGCAGTATTTT.

The rearrangement uses TRBV2 and TRBJ1-4; D not resolved. The V gene's germline CDR1 is SNHLY and CDR2 FYNNEI. Trimming cost V 11 bases and J 3 bases, with 10 bases left between them. The CDR3 totals 12 residues. CDR3: CASGRPNEKLFF. Written as DNA, the CDR3 is TGTGCCTCCGGGAGACCTAATGAAAAACTGTTTTTT.

The chain uses TRBV3-1 (or the pseudogene TRBV3-2) and TRBJ1-1; 8 bases line up with TRBD1. V dropped 4 bases and J dropped 1; count of bases not matched to a gene: 2. The CDR3 length is 14 residues. Per the germline V gene, CDR1 is LGHDT and CDR2 is YNNKEL (reference sequence). CDR3 region: CASSPGQANTEAFF. The DNA of the CDR3 is TGTGCCAGCAGCCCGGGACAGGCGAACACTGAAGCTTTCTTT.

The genes are TRBV20-1 and TRBJ1-4; tentatively, D is TRBD1 (5 bases). Germline loops: CDR1 DFQATT, CDR2 SNEGSKA (reference sequence). Trimming shortened V by 3 bases and J by 0 bases, and 14 bases separated the two germline ends. CDR3 length equals 16 residues. The CDR3 coding sequence is TGCAGTGCTAGTAGCCAGGGAAGGCCAACTAATGAAAAACTGTTTTTT. Its protein product is CSASSQGRPTNEKLFF.

The chain joins TRBV3-1 (or the pseudogene TRBV3-2) to TRBJ2-7, with 10 bases matching TRBD1. The CDR3 is 13 amino acids. The germline CDR1 and CDR2 sequences are LGHDT and YNNKEL (reference sequence). With V trimmed by 4 bases and J by 5 bases, 2 bases remained unmatched. CDR3 region: CASSRQGANEQYF. As DNA, the CDR3 is TGTGCCAGCAGCCGACAGGGGGCTAACGAGCAGTACTTC.

This rearrangement joins TRBV27 to TRBJ2-4; 8 bases are a match to TRBD1. Germline CDR1 MNHEY, CDR2 SMNVEV (reference sequence). CDR3 size: 12 residues. With V trimmed by 8 bases and J by 6 bases, 3 bases remained unmatched. The CDR3: CASRTGRNIQYF. The CDR3 region has the DNA TGTGCCAGCCGGACAGGGCGAAACATTCAGTACTTC.

The chain carries TRBV5-1 and TRBJ2-5, with unresolved D. Trimming removed 2 bases at V and 4 bases at J, with 3 bases between. Germline loops: CDR1 SGHRS, CDR2 YFSETQ. The CDR3 totals 11 residues. The CDR3 DNA reads as TGCGCCAGCAGCTTTCGAGAGACCCAGTACTTC. It encodes CASSFRETQYF. The whole variable domain, remainder taken from reference TRBV5-1 and TRBJ2-5, is KAGVTQTPRYLIKTRGQQVTLSCSPISGHRSVSWYQQTPGQGLQFLFEYFSETQRNKGNFPGRFSGRQFSNSRSEMNVSTLELGDSALYLCASSFRETQYFGPGTRLLVL.

The rearrangement links TRBV3-1 (or the pseudogene TRBV3-2) to TRBJ1-1; D is undetermined. The germline V gene encodes CDR1 LGHDT and CDR2 YNNKEL (reference sequence). This CDR3 has 15 residues. Trimming pared 4 bases from V and 3 bases from J, leaving 15 bases between. The CDR3 here is CASSPGEPWDTEAFF. For the CDR3, the DNA is TGTGCCAGCAGCCCCGGGGAGCCTTGGGACACTGAAGCTTTCTTT.

This chain links TRBV28 with TRBJ2-5, with 8 bases lining up with TRBD2. This CDR3 is 15 amino acids long. CDR1 and CDR2 from the germline V gene are MDHEN and SYDVKM. V trimming: 4 bases; J trimming: 1 base; junction bases outside the gene matches: 5. CDR3 loop: CASSWLAGGQETQYF. For the CDR3, the DNA is TGTGCCAGCAGTTGGTTGGCGGGGGGCCAAGAGACCCAGTACTTC. The full variable domain, its missing parts supplied by reference TRBV28 and TRBJ2-5, is DVKVTQSSRYLVKRTGEKVFLECVQDMDHENMFWYRQDPGLGLRLIYFSYDVKMKEKGDIPEGYSVSREKKERFSLILESASTNQTSMYLCASSWLAGGQETQYFGPGTRLLVL.